The clone carrying this T cell receptor (beta chain) was detected a few times. This entry comes from a study of CD4 and CD8 cells across lung adenocarcinoma regions. CDR3 size: 14 residues. With 8 bases clipped from V and 3 bases from J, the junction kept 7 bases outside the gene matches. CDR1 and CDR2 (germline): MNHNS, SASEGT. From the PCR reads, TCRdb called clonotypes with MiXCR, one entry per CDR3 protein. The sample consists of more than 9,500 distinct CDR3 sequences, about 50% of them appearing once. The TCR sequence derives from a female donor with lung adenocarcinoma. The CD4 and CD8 labels of this study may be unreliable. The sequenced sample consisted of CD8+ T cells from the margin of a lung tumor. This chain links TRBV6-1 with TRBJ2-7; 10 nucleotides match TRBD1. The CDR3 bases are TGTGCCAGCCGGACAGGGGGGGGGGACTACGAGCAGTACTTC. Its translation: CASRTGGGDYEQYF.